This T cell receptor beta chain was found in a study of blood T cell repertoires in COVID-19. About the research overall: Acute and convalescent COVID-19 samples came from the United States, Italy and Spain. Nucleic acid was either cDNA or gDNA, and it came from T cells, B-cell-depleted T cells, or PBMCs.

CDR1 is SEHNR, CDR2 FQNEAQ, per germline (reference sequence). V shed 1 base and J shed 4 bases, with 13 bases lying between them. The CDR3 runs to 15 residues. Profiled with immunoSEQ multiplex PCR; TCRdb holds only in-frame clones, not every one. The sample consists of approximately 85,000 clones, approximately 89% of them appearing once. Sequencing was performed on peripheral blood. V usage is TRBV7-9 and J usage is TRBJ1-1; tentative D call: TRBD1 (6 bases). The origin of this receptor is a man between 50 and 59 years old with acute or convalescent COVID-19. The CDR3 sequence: CASSLDPGVTTEAFF. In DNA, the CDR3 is TGTGCCAGCAGCTTAGATCCAGGGGTAACCACTGAAGCTTTCTTT.